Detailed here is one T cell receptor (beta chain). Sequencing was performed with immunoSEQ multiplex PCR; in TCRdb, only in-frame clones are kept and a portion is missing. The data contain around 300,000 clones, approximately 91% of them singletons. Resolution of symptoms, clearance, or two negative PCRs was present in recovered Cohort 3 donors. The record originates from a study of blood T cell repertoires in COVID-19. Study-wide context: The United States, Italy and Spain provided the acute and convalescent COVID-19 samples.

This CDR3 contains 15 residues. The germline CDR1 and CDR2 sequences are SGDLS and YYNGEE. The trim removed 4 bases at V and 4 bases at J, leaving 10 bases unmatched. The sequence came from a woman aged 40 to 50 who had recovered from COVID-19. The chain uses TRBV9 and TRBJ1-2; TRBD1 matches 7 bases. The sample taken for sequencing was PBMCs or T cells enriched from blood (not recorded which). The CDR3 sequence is CASSPRQGTVYGYTF. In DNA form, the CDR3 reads TGTGCCAGCAGCCCCCGACAGGGAACGGTCTATGGCTACACCTTC.